The next 10 T cell receptor beta chains were all read from a single sample in a study of blood T cell dynamics during melanoma immunotherapy. The time point is: week 3, after first cycle of checkpoint inhibitor. Sequenced by immunoSEQ multiplex PCR; TCRdb stores in-frame clones only, minus some. The data contain 8,000 to 13,000 clones, roughly nine tenths of them seen just once; the ten biggest clones take up just over 4%. Source: blood, taken from a patient treated with checkpoint blockade. The receptors were sampled from a human donor with melanoma.

The rearrangement uses TRBV19 and TRBJ2-5, with a possible D match to TRBD2 (6 bases). V was shortened by 3 bases and J by 2 bases, with 22 bases between the two germline ends. The CDR3 runs 18 residues. Germline V CDR1 and CDR2: LNHDA, SQIVND (reference sequence). For the CDR3, the DNA is TGTGCCAGTAGTATGTGGTTTTTGGGGGGAGAAGCGCAAGAGACCCAGTACTTC. Translated: CASSMWFLGGEAQETQYF. The variable domain in full, with the rest retrieved from reference TRBV19 and TRBJ2-5, is DGGITQSPKYLFRKEGQNVTLSCEQNLNHDAMYWYRQDPGQGLRLIYYSQIVNDFQKGDIAEGYSVSREKKESFPLTVTSAQKNPTAFYLCASSMWFLGGEAQETQYFGPGTRLLVL.

The chain links TRBV15 to TRBJ1-2; no clear D. Germline V gives CDR1 LNHNV, CDR2 YYDKDF (reference sequence). The CDR3 has 13 residues. Trimming left V 5 bases short and J 7 bases short, with 14 bases between. CDR3 loop: CATSPGISGGYTF. In nucleotides, the CDR3 is TGTGCCACCAGCCCCGGGATTTCGGGTGGCTACACCTTC. Combining the CDR3 with reference TRBV15 and TRBJ1-2 gives the whole variable domain DAMVIQNPRYQVTQFGKPVTLSCSQTLNHNVMYWYQQKSSQAPKLLFHYYDKDFNNEADTPDNFQSRRPNTSFCFLDIRSPGLGDTAMYLCATSPGISGGYTFGSGTRLTVV.

The chain recombines TRBV29-1 with TRBJ2-1; D might be TRBD1 or TRBD2, each matching 5 bases. Germline V lookup: CDR1 SQVTM, CDR2 ANQGSEA. The CDR3 sequence is 13 residues long. The V end lost 5 bases, the J end lost 7 bases, and 15 bases lay between the germline ends. The CDR3 sequence is CSVYSGTGNEQFF. Written as DNA, the CDR3 is TGCAGCGTTTATTCAGGGACGGGAAATGAGCAGTTCTTC.

On this clone itself: Other DNA sequences within the sample encode an identical CDR3. The chain has TRBV4-3 and TRBJ1-1; tentatively, D is TRBD1 (5 bases). The germline gives CDR1 LGHNA, CDR2 YSLEER. Trimming stripped 5 bases from V and 1 base from J, with 14 bases between. The CDR3 is 15 residues long. The CDR3 loop is CASSSEAGRNTEAFF. CDR3 DNA sequence: TGCGCCAGCAGCTCAGAGGCAGGGAGGAACACTGAAGCTTTCTTT.

The V gene is TRBV4-1, the J gene TRBJ1-1; D remains ambiguous. Per the germline V gene, CDR1 is MGHRA and CDR2 is YSYEKL. This CDR3 is built from 14 residues. Trimming shortened V by 5 bases and J by 3 bases, and 13 bases separated the two germline ends. CDR3 amino acids: CASSSDPGDTEAFF. In DNA, the CDR3 is TGCGCCAGCAGCTCGGATCCAGGAGACACTGAAGCTTTCTTT.

This chain uses TRBV9 with TRBJ2-1; 10 positions agree with TRBD2. V shed 4 bases, J shed 6 bases, and the junction held 7 bases outside the gene matches. This CDR3 comprises 15 residues. CDR1 SGDLS and CDR2 YYNGEE come from the germline V gene. Here the CDR3 reads CASSPSGRAANEQFF. The CDR3 DNA sequence: TGTGCCAGCAGCCCGAGCGGGAGGGCCGCCAATGAGCAGTTCTTC.

The chain carries TRBV6-5 and TRBJ1-5; D gene uncertain. Trimming stripped 7 bases from V and 0 bases from J, with 13 bases between. The CDR3 sequence is 15 residues long. The germline V gene has CDR1 MNHEY and CDR2 SVGAGI. In DNA form, the CDR3 reads TGTGCCAGCACCAACGGACGGTATAGCAATCAGCCCCAGCATTTT. Protein sequence: CASTNGRYSNQPQHF.

The chain has TRBV7-9 and TRBJ2-1, with D uncertain. This CDR3 comprises 17 residues. Germline values: CDR1 SEHNR, CDR2 FQNEAQ (reference sequence). V dropped 4 bases and J dropped 0 bases, with 16 bases sitting between them. In DNA form, the CDR3 reads TGTGCCAGCAGCTCACCCGAGGAGCTGGCCTCCTACAATGAGCAGTTCTTC. The encoded protein is CASSSPEELASYNEQFF. Drawing the rest from reference TRBV7-9 and TRBJ2-1, the complete variable domain is DTGVSQNPRHKITKRGQNVTFRCDPISEHNRLYWYRQTLGQGPEFLTYFQNEAQLEKSRLLSDRFSAERPKGSFSTLEIQRTEQGDSAMYLCASSSPEELASYNEQFFGPGTRLTVL.

The chain couples TRBV11-2 to TRBJ2-2, with TRBD1 matching over 11 bases. Germline loops: CDR1 SGHAT, CDR2 FQNNGV. The CDR3 has 15 amino acids. Losses at the gene ends were 6 bases for V and 4 bases for J; bases not matched to a gene: 4. The CDR3 nucleotides read TGTGCCAGCAGTCCCGGGACAGGGGGCACCGGGGAGCTGTTTTTT. Residues: CASSPGTGGTGELFF.

This chain connects TRBV9 to TRBJ2-1; no definite D call. CDR3 length: 15 amino acids. Trimming pared 4 bases from V and 0 bases from J, leaving 11 bases between. Germline CDR1 reads SGDLS; CDR2 reads YYNGEE. CDR3 protein: CASSPLMSSYNEQFF. CDR3 in DNA: TGTGCCAGCAGCCCACTAATGAGCTCCTACAATGAGCAGTTCTTC.